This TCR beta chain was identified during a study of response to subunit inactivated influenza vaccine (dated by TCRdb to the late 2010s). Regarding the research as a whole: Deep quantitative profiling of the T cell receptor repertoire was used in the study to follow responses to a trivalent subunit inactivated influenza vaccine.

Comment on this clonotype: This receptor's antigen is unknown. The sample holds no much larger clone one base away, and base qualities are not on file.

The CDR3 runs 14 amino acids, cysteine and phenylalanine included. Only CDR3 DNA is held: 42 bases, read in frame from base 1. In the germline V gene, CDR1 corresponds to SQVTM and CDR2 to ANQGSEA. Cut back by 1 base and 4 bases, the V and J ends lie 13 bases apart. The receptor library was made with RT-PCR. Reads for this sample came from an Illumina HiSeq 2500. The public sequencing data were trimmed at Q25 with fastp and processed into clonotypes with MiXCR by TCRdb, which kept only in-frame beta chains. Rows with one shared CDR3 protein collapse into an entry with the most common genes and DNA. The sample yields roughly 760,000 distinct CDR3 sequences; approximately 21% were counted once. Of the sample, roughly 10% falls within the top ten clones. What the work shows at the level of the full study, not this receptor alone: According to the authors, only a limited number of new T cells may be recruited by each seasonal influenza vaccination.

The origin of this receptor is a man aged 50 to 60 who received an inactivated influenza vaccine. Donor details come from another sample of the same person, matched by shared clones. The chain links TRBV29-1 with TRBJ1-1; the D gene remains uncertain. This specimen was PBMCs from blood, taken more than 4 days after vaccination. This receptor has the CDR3 CSVEVPGMSTEAFF. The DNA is TGCAGCGTTGAAGTCCCGGGGATGAGCACTGAAGCTTTCTTT.